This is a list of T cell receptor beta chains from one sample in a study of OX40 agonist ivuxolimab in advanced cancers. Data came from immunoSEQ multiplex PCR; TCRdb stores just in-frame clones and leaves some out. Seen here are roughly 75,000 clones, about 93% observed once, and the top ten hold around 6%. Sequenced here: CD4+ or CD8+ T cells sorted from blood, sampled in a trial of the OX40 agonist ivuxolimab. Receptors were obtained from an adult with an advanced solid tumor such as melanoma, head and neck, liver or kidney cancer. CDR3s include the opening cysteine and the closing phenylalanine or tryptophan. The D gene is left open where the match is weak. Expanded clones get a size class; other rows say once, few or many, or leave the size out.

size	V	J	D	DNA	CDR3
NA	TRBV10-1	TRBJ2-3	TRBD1	TGCGCCAGCAGTGACGACGCCGGGACAGCGCACCCGAGCTACACAGATACGCAGTATTTT	CASSDDAGTAHPSYTDTQYF
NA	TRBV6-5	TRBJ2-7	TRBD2	TGTGCCAGCAGTTACAGCGGGAGCTCCTACGAGCAGTACTTC	CASSYSGSSYEQYF
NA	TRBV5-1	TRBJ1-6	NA	TGCGCCAGCAGCCCCAAGGGTTATGCGGATTCACCCCTCCACTTT	CASSPKGYADSPLHF
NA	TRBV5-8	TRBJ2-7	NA	TGTGCCAGCAGCTTGGGTTTGAGCCTCCTTTCCTACGAGCAGTACTTC	CASSLGLSLLSYEQYF
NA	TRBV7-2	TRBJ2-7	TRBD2	TGTGCCAGCAGTAAGCTTGGGCGGGAGGGCCGTTACGAGCAGTACTTC	CASSKLGREGRYEQYF
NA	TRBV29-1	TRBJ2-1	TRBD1	TGCAGCACAACGACAGGGAGCTCCTACAATGAGCAGTTCTTC	CSTTTGSSYNEQFF
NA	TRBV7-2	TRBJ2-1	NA	TGTGCCAGCAGCTTAGCTATCTACAATGAGCAGTTCTTC	CASSLAIYNEQFF
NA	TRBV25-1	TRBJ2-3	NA	TGTGCCACCTCCACTCCCGGGGAGAGAACAGATACGCAGTATTTT	CATSTPGERTDTQYF
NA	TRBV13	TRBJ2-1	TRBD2	TGTGCCAGCAGCTTTGGTCGGCGGGGGGCTGGGAATGAGCAGTTCTTC	CASSFGRRGAGNEQFF
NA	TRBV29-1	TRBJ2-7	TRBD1	TGCAGCGCAACCGGGACAGGAATTTACGAGCAGTACTTC	CSATGTGIYEQYF
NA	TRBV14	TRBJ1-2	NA	TGTGCCAGCAGCCAAGCGGGCCCTAACTATGGCTACACCTTC	CASSQAGPNYGYTF
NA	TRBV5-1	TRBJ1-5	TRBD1	TGCGCCAGCAGCTTGGACGGCAGGGGGCGGAATCAGCCCCAGCATTTT	CASSLDGRGRNQPQHF
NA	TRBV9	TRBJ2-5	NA	TGTGCCAGCAGCGAGCAGGGTAGGGGGAAAGAGACCCAGTACTTC	CASSEQGRGKETQYF
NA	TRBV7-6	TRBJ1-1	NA	TGTGCCAGCAGCCCCGGCACTGAAGCTTTCTTT	CASSPGTEAFF
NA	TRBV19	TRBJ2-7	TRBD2	TGTGCCAGTAGCCCAGATCACGGGACTAGTAACTACGAGCAGTACTTC	CASSPDHGTSNYEQYF
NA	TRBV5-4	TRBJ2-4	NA	TGTGCCAGCAGCCTAATTGGACTTCCAGGGGTTCGGGACATTCAGTACTTC	CASSLIGLPGVRDIQYF
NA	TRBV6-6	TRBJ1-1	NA	TGTGCCAGCATGAGCACGTCAGCTGAAGCTTTCTTT	CASMSTSAEAFF
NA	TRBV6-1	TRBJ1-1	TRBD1	TGTGCCAGCACCTTAACAGGGGGGCCTTTTGAAGCTTTCTTT	CASTLTGGPFEAFF
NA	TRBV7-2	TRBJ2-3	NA	TGTGCCAGCAGCTTCCCCCTCGATATACCCACAGATACGCAGTATTTT	CASSFPLDIPTDTQYF
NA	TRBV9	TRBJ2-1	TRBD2	TGTGCCAGCAGCGTAGAGACTAGCGGGACCCACAATGAGCAGTTCTTC	CASSVETSGTHNEQFF
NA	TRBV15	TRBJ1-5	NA	TGTGCCACCAGCAGAGATAAAGGCAATCAGCCCCAGCATTTT	CATSRDKGNQPQHF
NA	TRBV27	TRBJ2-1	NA	TGTGCCAGCAGATGGGGCGTCAGCTCCTACAATGAGCAGTTCTTC	CASRWGVSSYNEQFF
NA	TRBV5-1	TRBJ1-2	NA	TGCGCCAGCAGCTTGGAGCGTAAGGCAGACTATGGCTACACCTTC	CASSLERKADYGYTF
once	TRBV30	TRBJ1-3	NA	TGTGCCTGGACAGATGACACCTCTGGAAACACCATATATTTT	CAWTDDTSGNTIYF
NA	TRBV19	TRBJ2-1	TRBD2	TGTGCCAGTAGTATGGGGGGGAAGAATGAGCAGTTCTTC	CASSMGGKNEQFF
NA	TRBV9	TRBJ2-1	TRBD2	TGTGCCAGCAGCGTAGGACTAGCGGCCTACAATGAGCAGTTCTTC	CASSVGLAAYNEQFF
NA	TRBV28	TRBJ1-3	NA	TGTGCCAGCAGGAAATCAGGGGGAAACACCATATATTTT	CASRKSGGNTIYF
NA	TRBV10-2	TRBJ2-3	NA	TGCGCCAGCAGTGATCCCAAGGAGGACCATATTCCTTATACGCAGTATTTT	CASSDPKEDHIPYTQYF
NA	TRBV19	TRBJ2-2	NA	TGTGCCAGCCGGGACTCCCTCACCGGGGAGCTGTTTTTT	CASRDSLTGELFF
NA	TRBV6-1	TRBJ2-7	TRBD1	TGTGCCAGCAGTGATCCGGGACAGGGGGCCGGCGAGCAGTACTTC	CASSDPGQGAGEQYF
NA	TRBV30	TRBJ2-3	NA	TGTGCCTGGAGTGTACAGGCGTTTGCTAGCACAGATACGCAGTATTTT	CAWSVQAFASTDTQYF
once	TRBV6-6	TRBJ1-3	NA	TGTGCCAGCAGTTCGGAGTTCTCTGGAAACACCATATATTTT	CASSSEFSGNTIYF
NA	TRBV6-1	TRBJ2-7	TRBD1	TGTGCCAGCAGTGAACCGGGACAGAGTTTCGAGCAGTACTTC	CASSEPGQSFEQYF
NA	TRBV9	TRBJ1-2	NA	TGTGCCAGCAGCGTAGCAGGGGCTAGCTATGGCTACACCTTC	CASSVAGASYGYTF
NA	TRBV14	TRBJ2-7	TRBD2	TGTGCCAGCAGCCACACCGGGACTAGGGCTTACGAGCAGTACTTC	CASSHTGTRAYEQYF